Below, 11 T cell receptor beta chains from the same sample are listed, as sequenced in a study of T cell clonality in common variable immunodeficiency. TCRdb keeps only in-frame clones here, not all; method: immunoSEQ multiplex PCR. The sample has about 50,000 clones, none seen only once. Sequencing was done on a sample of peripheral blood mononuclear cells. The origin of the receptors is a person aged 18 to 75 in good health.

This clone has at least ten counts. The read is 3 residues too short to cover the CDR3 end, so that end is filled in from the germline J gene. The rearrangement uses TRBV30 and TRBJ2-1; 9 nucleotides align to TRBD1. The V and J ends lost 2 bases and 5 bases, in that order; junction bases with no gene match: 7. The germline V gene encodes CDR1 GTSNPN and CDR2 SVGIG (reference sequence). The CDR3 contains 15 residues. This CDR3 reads CAWSKRTGVNNEQFF. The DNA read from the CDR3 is TGTGCCTGGAGTAAACGGACAGGGGTAAACAATGAG.

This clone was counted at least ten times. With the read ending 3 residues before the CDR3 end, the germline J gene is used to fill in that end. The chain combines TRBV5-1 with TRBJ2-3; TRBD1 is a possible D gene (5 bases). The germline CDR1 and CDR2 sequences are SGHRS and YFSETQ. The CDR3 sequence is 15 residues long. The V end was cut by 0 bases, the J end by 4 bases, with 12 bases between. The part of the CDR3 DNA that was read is TGCGCCAGCAGCTTGGTGGCAGGGTCGGCAGATACG. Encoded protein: CASSLVAGSADT. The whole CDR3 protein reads CASSLVAGSADTQYF.

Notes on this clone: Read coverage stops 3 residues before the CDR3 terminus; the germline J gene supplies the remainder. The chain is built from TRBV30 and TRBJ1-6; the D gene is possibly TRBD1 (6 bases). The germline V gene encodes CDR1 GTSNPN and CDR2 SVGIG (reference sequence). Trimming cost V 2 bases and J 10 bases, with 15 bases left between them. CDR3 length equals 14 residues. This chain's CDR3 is CAWSPTQGLSPLHF. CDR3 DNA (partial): TGTGCCTGGAGTCCGACTCAGGGGCTATCACCC.

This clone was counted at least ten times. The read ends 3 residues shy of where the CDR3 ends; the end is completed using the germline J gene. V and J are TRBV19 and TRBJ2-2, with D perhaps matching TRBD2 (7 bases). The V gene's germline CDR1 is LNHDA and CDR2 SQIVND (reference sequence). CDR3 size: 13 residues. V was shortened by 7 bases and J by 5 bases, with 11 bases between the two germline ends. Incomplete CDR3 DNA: TGTGCCAGTATTGGGAGGGGGACCGGGGAG. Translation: CASIGRGTGE. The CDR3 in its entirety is CASIGRGTGELFF.

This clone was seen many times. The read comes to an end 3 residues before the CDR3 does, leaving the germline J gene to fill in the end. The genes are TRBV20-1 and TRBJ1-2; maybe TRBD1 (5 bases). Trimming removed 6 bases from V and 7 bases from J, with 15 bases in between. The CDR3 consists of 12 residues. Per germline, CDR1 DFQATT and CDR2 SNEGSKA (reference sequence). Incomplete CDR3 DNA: TGCAGTGCCGGGGGAGGCCGATTTGGC. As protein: CSAGGGRFG. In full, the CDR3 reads CSAGGGRFGYTF.

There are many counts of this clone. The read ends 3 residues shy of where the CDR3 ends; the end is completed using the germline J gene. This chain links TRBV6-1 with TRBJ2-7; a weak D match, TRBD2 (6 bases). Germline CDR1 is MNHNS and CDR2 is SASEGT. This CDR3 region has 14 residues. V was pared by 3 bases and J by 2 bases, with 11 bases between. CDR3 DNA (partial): TGTGCCAGCAGTGATGGGGCGGGGACCTACGAG. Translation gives CASSDGAGTYE. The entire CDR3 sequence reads CASSDGAGTYEQYF.

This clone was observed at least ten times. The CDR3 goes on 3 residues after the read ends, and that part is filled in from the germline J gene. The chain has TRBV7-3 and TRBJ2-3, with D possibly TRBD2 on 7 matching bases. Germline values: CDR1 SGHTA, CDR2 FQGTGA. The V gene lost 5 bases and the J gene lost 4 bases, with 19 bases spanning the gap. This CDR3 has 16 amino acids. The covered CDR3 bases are TGTGCCAGCAGCCCCCGGGGGCGGGGGCGGGCAGATACG. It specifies CASSPRGRGRADT. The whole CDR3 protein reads CASSPRGRGRADTQYF. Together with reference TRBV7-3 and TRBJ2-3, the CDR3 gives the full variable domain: GAGVSQTPSNKVTEKGKYVELRCDPISGHTALYWYRQSLGQGPEFLIYFQGTGAADDSGLPNDRFFAVRPEGSVSTLKIQRTERGDSAVYLCASSPRGRGRADTQYFGPGTRLTVL.

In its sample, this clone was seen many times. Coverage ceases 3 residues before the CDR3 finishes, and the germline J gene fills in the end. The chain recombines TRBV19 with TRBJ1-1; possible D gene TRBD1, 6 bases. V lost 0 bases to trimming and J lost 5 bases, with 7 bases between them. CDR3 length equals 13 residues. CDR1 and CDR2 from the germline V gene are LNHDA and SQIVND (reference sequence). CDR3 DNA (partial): TGTGCCAGTAGTATAGAGGACAGTACTGAA. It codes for CASSIEDSTE. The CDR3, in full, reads CASSIEDSTEAFF.

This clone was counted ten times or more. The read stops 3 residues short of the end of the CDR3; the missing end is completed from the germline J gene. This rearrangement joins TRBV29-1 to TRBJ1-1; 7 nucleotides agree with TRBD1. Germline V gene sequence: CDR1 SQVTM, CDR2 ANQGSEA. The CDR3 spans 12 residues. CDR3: CSVEAPGQEAFF. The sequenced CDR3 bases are TGCAGCGTTGAAGCCCCGGGACAGGAA.

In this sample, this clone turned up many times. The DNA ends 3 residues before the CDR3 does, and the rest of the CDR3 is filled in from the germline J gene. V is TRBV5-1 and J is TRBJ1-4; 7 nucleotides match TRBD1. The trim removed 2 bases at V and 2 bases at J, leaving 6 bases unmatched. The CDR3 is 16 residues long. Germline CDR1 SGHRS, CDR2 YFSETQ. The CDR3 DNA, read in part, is TGCGCCAGCAGCTTTTACAGGGGATCTACTAATGAAAAA. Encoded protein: CASSFYRGSTNEK. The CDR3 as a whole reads CASSFYRGSTNEKLFF.

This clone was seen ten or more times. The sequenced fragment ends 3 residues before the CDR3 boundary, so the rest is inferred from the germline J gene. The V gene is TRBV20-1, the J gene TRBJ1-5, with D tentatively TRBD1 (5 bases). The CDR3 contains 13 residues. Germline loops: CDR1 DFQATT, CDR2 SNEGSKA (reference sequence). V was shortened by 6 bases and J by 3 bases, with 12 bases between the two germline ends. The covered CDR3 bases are TGCAGTGCAACGGTAGGGGTCAATCAGCCC. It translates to CSATVGVNQP. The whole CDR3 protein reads CSATVGVNQPQHF.